This T cell receptor beta chain originates from a study of blood T cell repertoires in COVID-19. The wider study: The United States, Italy and Spain provided the acute and convalescent COVID-19 samples.

Repertoires were generated with immunoSEQ multiplex PCR, while TCRdb's copy carries only in-frame clones and drops some. The sample records approximately 50,000 clones, 85% being singletons. This CDR3 comprises 14 residues. Germline-derived CDR1 and CDR2 are SGDLS and YYNGEE. V was shortened by 4 bases and J by 6 bases, with 15 bases between the two germline ends. The sequencing input was peripheral blood. The chain is built from TRBV9 and TRBJ2-3; perhaps TRBD1 as D (5 bases). This clonotype was sampled from a human donor in a cohort sampled during active COVID-19. The CDR3 DNA is TGTGCCAGCAGCCCCCCCCAGGGCAGGGATACGCAGTATTTT. Translating it yields CASSPPQGRDTQYF.